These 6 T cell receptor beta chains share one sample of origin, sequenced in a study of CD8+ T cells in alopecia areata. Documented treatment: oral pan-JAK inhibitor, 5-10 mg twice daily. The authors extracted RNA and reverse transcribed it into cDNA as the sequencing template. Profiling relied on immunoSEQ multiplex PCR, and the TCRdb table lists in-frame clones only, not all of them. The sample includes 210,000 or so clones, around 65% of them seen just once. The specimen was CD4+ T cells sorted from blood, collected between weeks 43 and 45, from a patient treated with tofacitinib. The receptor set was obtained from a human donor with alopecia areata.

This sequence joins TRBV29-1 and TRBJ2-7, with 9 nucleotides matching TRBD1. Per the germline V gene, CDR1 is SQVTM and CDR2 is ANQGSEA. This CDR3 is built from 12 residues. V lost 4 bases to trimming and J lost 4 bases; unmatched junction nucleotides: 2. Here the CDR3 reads CSVGQGEYEQYF. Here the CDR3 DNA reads TGCAGCGTTGGACAGGGGGAGTACGAGCAGTACTTC.

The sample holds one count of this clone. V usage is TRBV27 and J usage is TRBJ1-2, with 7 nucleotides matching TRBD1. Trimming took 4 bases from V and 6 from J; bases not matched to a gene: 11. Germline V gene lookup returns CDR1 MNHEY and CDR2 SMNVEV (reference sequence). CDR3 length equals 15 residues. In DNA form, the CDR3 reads TGTGCCAGCAGTTCACGTTCTTACAGGGGACATGGCTACACCTTC. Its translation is CASSSRSYRGHGYTF.

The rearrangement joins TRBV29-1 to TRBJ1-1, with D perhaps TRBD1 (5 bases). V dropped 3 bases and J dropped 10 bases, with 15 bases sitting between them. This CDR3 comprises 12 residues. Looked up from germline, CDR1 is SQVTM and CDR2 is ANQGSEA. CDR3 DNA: TGCAGCGTTGAGGGGGGGGAAATCGGAGCTTTCTTT. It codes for CSVEGGEIGAFF.

DNA of the CDR3: TGTGCCTGGAGTGAAGGGGCCATCAATCAGCCCCAGCATTTT. It is translated as CAWSEGAINQPQHF. The rearrangement joins TRBV30 to TRBJ1-5, with D perhaps matching TRBD1 (5 bases). V lost 1 base, J lost 3 bases, and 10 bases lay in between. This CDR3 has 14 amino acids. Germline V lookup: CDR1 GTSNPN, CDR2 SVGIG (reference sequence).

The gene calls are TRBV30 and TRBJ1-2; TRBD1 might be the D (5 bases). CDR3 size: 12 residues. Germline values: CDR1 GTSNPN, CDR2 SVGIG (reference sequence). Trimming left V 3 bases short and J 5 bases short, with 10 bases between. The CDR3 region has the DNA TGTGCCTGGAGCATGACAGATTATGGCTACACCTTC. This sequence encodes CAWSMTDYGYTF.

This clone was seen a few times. CDR3 residues: CASSHGYYEQYF. As DNA, the CDR3 is TGTGCCAGCAGTCACGGATATTACGAGCAGTACTTC. The chain couples TRBV6-5 to TRBJ2-7; D not resolved. CDR1 is MNHEY, CDR2 SVGAGI, per germline. The CDR3 has 12 residues. Trimming took 5 bases from V and 4 from J, leaving 9 bases between them.